One sample yielded the 2 T cell receptor beta chains listed below, sequenced in a study of Graves' ophthalmopathy and Graves' hyperthyroidism. The TCR beta CDR3 regions underwent amplification from RNA transcripts. Second-round multiplex PCR followed a first-round RT-PCR using HTBI primers. TCRdb re-called the multiplex PCR reads with MiXCR, one entry per CDR3 protein. The sample contains about 160,000 distinct CDR3 sequences, 30% to 45% of which appear only once. What was sequenced was peripheral blood. These receptor sequences come from a woman aged 40 to 55 with Graves' ophthalmopathy.

This clonotype was observed many times. The V gene is TRBV11-3, the J gene TRBJ2-5; perhaps D is TRBD1 or TRBD2 (5 bases each). Germline loops: CDR1 SGHNT, CDR2 YENEEA. The CDR3 spans 16 residues. Between the trimmed V and J ends, which lost 1 base and 1 base, there was a span of 13 bases. DNA for the CDR3: TGTGCCAGCAGCTTAGCCACCGGGACGTCCCAAGAGACCCAGTACTTC. It codes for CASSLATGTSQETQYF.

V and J are TRBV12-3 or TRBV12-4 and TRBJ1-1; 8 positions agree with TRBD1. There are 14 residues in the CDR3. V lost 7 bases and J lost 2; bases outside the gene matches: 6. The CDR3 nucleotides are TGTGCCAGCACCTCGACAGGGGTTAACACTGAAGCTTTCTTT. Protein: CASTSTGVNTEAFF.